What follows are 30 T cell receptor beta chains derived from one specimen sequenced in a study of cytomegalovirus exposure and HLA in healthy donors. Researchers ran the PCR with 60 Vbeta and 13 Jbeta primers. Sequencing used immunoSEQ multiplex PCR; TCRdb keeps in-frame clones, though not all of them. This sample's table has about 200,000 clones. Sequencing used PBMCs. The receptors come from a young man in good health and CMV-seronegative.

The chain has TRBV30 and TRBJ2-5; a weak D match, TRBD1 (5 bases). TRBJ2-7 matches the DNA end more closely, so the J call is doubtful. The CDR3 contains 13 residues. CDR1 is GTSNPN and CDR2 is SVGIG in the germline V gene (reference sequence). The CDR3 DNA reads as TGTGCCTGGAGTGTAGACAGCTCCTACGAGCAGTACTTC. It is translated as CAWSVDSSYEQYF.

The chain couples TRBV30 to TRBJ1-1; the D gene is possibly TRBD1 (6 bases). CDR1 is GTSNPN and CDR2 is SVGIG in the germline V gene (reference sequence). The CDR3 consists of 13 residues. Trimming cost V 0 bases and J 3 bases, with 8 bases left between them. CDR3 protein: CAWSVRGDTEAFF. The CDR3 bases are TGTGCCTGGAGTGTCAGGGGTGACACTGAAGCTTTCTTT.

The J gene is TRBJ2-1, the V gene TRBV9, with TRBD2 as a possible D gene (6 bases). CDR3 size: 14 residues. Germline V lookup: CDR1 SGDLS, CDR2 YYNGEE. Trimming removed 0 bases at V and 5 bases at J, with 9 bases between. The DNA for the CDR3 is TGTGCCAGCAGCGTAGAGGGAGGCCACAATGAGCAGTTCTTC. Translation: CASSVEGGHNEQFF.

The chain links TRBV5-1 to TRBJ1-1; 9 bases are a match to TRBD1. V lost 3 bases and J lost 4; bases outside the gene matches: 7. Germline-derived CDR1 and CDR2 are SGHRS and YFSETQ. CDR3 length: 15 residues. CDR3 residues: CASSWAGQGGTEAFF. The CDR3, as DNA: TGCGCCAGCAGCTGGGCGGGACAGGGTGGCACTGAAGCTTTCTTT.

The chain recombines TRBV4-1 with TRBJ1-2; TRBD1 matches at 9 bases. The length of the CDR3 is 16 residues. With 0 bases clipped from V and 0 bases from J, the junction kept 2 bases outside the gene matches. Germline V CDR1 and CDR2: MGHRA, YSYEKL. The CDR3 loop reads CASSQEQGATNYGYTF. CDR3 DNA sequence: TGCGCCAGCAGCCAAGAACAGGGGGCCACTAACTATGGCTACACCTTC.

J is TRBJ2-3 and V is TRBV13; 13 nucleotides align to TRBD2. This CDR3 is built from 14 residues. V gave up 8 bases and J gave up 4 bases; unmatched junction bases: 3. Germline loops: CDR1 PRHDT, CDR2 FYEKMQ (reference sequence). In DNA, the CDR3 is TGTGCCAGCCTACTAGCGGGAGGGGCAGATACGCAGTATTTT. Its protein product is CASLLAGGADTQYF.

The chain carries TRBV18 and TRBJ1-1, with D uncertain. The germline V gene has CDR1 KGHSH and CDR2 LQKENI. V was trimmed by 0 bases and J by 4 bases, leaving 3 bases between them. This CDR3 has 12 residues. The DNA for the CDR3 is TGTGCCAGCTCACCACCAGCCACTGAAGCTTTCTTT. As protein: CASSPPATEAFF.

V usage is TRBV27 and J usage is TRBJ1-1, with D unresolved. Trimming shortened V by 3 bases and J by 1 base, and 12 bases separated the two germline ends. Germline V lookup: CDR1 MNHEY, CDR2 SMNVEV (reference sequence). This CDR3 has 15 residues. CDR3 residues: CASSFGYGGNTEAFF. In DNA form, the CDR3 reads TGTGCCAGCAGTTTCGGATATGGAGGGAACACTGAAGCTTTCTTT.

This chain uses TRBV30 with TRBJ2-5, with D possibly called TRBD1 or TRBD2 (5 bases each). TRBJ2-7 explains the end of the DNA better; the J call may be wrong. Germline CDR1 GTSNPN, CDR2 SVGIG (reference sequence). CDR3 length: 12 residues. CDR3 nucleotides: TGTGCCTGGAGGGGGACGGACTACGAGCAGTACTTC. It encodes CAWRGTDYEQYF.

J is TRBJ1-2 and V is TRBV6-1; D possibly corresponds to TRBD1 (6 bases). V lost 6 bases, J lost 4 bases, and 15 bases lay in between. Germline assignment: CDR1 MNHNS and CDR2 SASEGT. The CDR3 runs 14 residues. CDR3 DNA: TGTGCCAGCAGCGCTACAGGGTTGGGCTATGGCTACACCTTC. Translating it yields CASSATGLGYGYTF.

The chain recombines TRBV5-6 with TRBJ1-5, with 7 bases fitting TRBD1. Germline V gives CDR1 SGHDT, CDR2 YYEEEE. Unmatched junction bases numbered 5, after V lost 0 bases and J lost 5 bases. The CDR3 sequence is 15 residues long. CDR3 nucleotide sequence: TGTGCCAGCAGCTTGGTTGGGACAGCAGATCAGCCCCAGCATTTT. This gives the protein CASSLVGTADQPQHF.

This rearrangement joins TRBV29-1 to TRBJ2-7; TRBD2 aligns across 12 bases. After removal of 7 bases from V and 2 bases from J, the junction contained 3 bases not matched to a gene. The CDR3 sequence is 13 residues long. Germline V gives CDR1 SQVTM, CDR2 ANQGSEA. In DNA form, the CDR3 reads TGCAGCGGGAGGACTAGCGGGACCTACGAGCAGTACTTC. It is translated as CSGRTSGTYEQYF.

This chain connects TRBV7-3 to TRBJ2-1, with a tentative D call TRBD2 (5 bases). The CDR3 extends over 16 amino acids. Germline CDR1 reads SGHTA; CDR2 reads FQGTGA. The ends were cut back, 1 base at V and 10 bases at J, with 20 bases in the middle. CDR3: CASSLSAPDTSSEQFF. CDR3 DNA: TGTGCCAGCAGCTTAAGTGCCCCGGATACTAGTAGCGAGCAGTTCTTC. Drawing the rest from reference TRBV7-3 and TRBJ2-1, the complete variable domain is GAGVSQTPSNKVTEKGKYVELRCDPISGHTALYWYRQSLGQGPEFLIYFQGTGAADDSGLPNDRFFAVRPEGSVSTLKIQRTERGDSAVYLCASSLSAPDTSSEQFFGPGTRLTVL.

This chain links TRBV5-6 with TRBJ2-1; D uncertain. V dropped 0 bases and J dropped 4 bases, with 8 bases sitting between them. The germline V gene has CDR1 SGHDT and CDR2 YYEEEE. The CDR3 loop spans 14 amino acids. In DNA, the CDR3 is TGTGCCAGCAGCTTGGAACAGACGTACAATGAGCAGTTCTTC. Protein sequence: CASSLEQTYNEQFF.

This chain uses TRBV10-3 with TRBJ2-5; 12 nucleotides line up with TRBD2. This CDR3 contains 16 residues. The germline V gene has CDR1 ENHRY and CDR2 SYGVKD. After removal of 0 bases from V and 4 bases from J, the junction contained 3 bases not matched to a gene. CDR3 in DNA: TGTGCCATCAGTGAGTCATCGGGACTAGCGGGAGAGACCCAGTACTTC. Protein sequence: CAISESSGLAGETQYF.

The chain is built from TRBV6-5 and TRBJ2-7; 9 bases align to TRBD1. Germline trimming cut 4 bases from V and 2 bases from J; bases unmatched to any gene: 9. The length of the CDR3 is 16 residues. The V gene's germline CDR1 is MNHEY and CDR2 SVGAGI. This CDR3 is CASSSPLDRGTYEQYF. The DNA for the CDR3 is TGTGCCAGCAGTTCCCCCCTGGACAGGGGAACCTACGAGCAGTACTTC.

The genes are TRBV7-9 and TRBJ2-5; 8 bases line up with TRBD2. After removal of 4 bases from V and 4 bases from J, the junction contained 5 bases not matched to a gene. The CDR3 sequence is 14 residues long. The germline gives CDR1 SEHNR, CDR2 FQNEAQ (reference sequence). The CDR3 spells CASSSGGGVETQYF. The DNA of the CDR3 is TGTGCCAGCAGCTCGGGAGGGGGGGTAGAGACCCAGTACTTC.

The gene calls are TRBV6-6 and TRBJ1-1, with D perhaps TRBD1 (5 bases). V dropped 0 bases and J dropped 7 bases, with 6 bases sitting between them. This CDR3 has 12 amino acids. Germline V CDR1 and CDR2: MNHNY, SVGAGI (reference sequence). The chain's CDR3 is CASSYSTDEAFF. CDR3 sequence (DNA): TGTGCCAGCAGTTACTCGACAGATGAAGCTTTCTTT.

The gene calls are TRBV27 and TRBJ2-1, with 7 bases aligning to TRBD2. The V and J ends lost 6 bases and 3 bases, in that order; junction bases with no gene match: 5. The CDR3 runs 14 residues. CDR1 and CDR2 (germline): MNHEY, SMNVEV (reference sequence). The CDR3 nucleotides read TGTGCCAGCAGACTAGCGCCCATCTACAATGAGCAGTTCTTC. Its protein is CASRLAPIYNEQFF.

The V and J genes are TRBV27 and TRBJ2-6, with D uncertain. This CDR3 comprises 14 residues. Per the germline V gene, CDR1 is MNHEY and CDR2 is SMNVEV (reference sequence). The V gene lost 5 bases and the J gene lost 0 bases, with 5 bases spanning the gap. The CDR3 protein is CASSIYSGANVLTF. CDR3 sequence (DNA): TGTGCCAGCAGTATCTACTCTGGGGCCAACGTCCTGACTTTC. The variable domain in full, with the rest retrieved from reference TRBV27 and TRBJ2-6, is EAQVTQNPRYLITVTGKKLTVTCSQNMNHEYMSWYRQDPGLGLRQIYYSMNVEVTDKGDVPEGYKVSRKEKRNFPLILESPSPNQTSLYFCASSIYSGANVLTFGAGSRLTVL.

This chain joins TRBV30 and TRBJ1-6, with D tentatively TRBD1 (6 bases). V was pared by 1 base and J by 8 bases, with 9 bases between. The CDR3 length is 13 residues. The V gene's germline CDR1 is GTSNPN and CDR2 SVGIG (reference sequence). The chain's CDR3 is CAWSGQVDSPLHF. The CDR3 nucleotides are TGTGCCTGGAGTGGACAGGTTGATTCACCCCTCCACTTT.

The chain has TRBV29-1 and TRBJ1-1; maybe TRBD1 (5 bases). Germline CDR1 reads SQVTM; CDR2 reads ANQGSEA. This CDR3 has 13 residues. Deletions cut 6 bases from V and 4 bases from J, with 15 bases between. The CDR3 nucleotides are TGCAGCGTGGAACAGGCGCGGGGCACTGAAGCTTTCTTT. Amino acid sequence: CSVEQARGTEAFF.

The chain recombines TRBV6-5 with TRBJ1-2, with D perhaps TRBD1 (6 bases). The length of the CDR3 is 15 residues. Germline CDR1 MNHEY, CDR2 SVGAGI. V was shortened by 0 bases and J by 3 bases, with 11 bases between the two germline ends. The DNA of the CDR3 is TGTGCCAGCAGTTACTCGGGGCAGGGGTACTATGGCTACACCTTC. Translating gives CASSYSGQGYYGYTF.

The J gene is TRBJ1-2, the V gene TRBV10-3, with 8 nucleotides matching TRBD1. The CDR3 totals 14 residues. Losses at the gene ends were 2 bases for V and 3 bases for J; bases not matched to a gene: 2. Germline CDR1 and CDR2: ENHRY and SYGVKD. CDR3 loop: CAISETGGDYGYTF. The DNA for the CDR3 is TGTGCCATCAGTGAGACAGGGGGAGACTATGGCTACACCTTC.

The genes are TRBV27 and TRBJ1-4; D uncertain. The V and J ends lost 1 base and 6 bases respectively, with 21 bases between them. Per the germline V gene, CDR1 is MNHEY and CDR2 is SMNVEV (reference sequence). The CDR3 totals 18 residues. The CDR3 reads CASSLFPPGRLIDEKLFF. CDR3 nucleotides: TGTGCCAGCAGTTTATTTCCCCCCGGGAGACTCATCGATGAAAAACTGTTTTTT.

In nucleotides, the CDR3 is TGTGCCAGCGCGGGACTTTTAGAGTCTGGAAACACCATATATTTT. This gives the protein CASAGLLESGNTIYF. The chain recombines TRBV6-5 with TRBJ1-3; tentatively, D is TRBD1 (5 bases). From germline, CDR1 is MNHEY and CDR2 SVGAGI. CDR3 length equals 15 residues. V shed 8 bases and J shed 1 base, with 15 bases lying between them.

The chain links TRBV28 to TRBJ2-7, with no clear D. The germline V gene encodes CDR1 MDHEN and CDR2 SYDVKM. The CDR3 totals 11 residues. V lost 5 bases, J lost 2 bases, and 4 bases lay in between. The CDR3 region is CASSLAYEQYF. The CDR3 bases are TGTGCCAGCAGTCTCGCCTACGAGCAGTACTTC. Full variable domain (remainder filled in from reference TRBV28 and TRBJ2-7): DVKVTQSSRYLVKRTGEKVFLECVQDMDHENMFWYRQDPGLGLRLIYFSYDVKMKEKGDIPEGYSVSREKKERFSLILESASTNQTSMYLCASSLAYEQYFGPGTRLTVT.

The CDR3 is CASRIGQTANGPQHF. In nucleotides, the CDR3 is TGTGCCAGCAGAATAGGACAGACGGCAAATGGGCCCCAGCATTTT. This sequence joins TRBV7-2 and TRBJ1-5; D perhaps matches TRBD1 (6 bases). This CDR3 is 15 amino acids long. Germline values: CDR1 SGHTA, CDR2 FQGNSA. Trimming pared 6 bases from V and 9 bases from J, leaving 21 bases between.

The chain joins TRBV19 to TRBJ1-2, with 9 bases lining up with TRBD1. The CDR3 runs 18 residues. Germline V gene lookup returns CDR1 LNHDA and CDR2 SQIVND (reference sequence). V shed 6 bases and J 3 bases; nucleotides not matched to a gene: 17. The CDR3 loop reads CASRPLRTGGSLYYGYTF. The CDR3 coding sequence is TGTGCCAGTAGGCCTTTGAGAACAGGGGGCTCTCTATACTATGGCTACACCTTC.

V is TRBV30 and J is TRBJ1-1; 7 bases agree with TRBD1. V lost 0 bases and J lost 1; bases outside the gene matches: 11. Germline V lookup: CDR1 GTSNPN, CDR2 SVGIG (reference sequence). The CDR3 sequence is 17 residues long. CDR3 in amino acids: CAWSVGRGKVGNTEAFF. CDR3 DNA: TGTGCCTGGAGTGTTGGCAGGGGGAAGGTGGGGAACACTGAAGCTTTCTTT.